The 25 T cell receptor beta chains below all came from one sample that was sequenced in a study of Graves' ophthalmopathy and Graves' hyperthyroidism. RNA served as the template for amplifying TCR beta CDR3 regions. After a first-round RT-PCR with HTBI primers, a second-round multiplex PCR was run. TCRdb re-called the multiplex PCR reads through MiXCR, storing one row per CDR3 protein. The table includes about 640,000 distinct CDR3 sequences, just over 40% detected once. Sequencing was carried out using peripheral blood. The receptor set was obtained from an adult man with Graves' ophthalmopathy.

The V call is TRBV7-9, the J call TRBJ2-5; TRBD2 matches at 8 bases. Trimming removed 5 bases from V and 5 bases from J; junction bases left unmatched: 25. The V gene's germline CDR1 is SEHNR and CDR2 FQNEAQ (reference sequence). The CDR3 totals 20 residues. In nucleotides, the CDR3 is TGTGCCAGCAGCCCCCCCGGGACAAGCGGGAGAACTGGTTCTTCTGAGACCCAGTACTTC. Translated, it gives CASSPPGTSGRTGSSETQYF. Filled out from reference TRBV7-9 and TRBJ2-5, the complete variable domain reads DTGVSQNPRHKITKRGQNVTFRCDPISEHNRLYWYRQTLGQGPEFLTYFQNEAQLEKSRLLSDRFSAERPKGSFSTLEIQRTEQGDSAMYLCASSPPGTSGRTGSSETQYFGPGTRLLVL.

The V call is TRBV19, the J call TRBJ1-5; TRBD1 might be the D (6 bases). V was shortened by 6 bases and J by 5 bases, with 14 bases between the two germline ends. The CDR3 totals 14 residues. CDR1 is LNHDA and CDR2 is SQIVND in the germline V gene (reference sequence). The CDR3 bases are TGTGCCAGTAGCCCGGACAGCCCGTATCAGCCCCAGCATTTT. It encodes CASSPDSPYQPQHF.

The chain joins TRBV25-1 to TRBJ1-5; TRBD1 aligns across 8 bases. CDR1 and CDR2 from the germline V gene are MGHDK and SYGVNS. The trim removed 4 bases at V and 7 bases at J, leaving 9 bases unmatched. This CDR3 is built from 15 residues. The CDR3 DNA follows: TGTGCCAGCAGTGCCACTCAGGGGGCAGGGCAGCCCCAGCATTTT. Translated: CASSATQGAGQPQHF.

The table lists this clonotype with a few counts. V gene TRBV6-5 combines with J gene TRBJ1-2; TRBD1 is a possible D gene (5 bases). CDR1 is MNHEY, CDR2 SVGAGI, per germline. Between the trimmed V and J ends, which lost 2 bases and 4 bases, there was a span of 8 bases. The CDR3 has 13 amino acids. The CDR3 sequence is CASSYGHLYGYTF. CDR3 sequence (DNA): TGTGCCAGCAGTTACGGACACCTCTATGGCTACACCTTC.

In regard to this clonotype: Germline and junction disagree at one end, which may indicate a read error. J is TRBJ2-7 and V is TRBV10-3; D possibly corresponds to TRBD1 (5 bases). The germline gives CDR1 ENHRY, CDR2 SYGVKD. This CDR3 contains 14 residues. The CDR3, as DNA: TGTGCCAGCAGTTTTGGGGCCGCCCGCTACGAGCAGTACTTC. It specifies CASSFGAARYEQYF.

This chain uses TRBV7-8 with TRBJ1-2; D possibly corresponds to TRBD1 (5 bases). V was clipped by 6 bases and J by 4 bases, with 27 bases between them. The CDR3 extends over 18 amino acids. In germline, CDR1 is SGHVS, CDR2 FQNEAQ. Here the CDR3 reads CASSPKRDGRLGGYGYTF. The DNA of the CDR3 is TGTGCCAGCAGTCCGAAAAGGGACGGCCGACTCGGTGGCTATGGCTACACCTTC. Complete variable domain (other parts from reference TRBV7-8 and TRBJ1-2): GAGVSQSPRYKVAKRGQDVALRCDPISGHVSLFWYQQALGQGPEFLTYFQNEAQLDKSGLPSDRFFAERPEGSVSTLKIQRTQQEDSAVYLCASSPKRDGRLGGYGYTFGSGTRLTVV.

The chain links TRBV25-1 to TRBJ1-2; TRBD1 agrees at 7 bases. The V and J ends lost 9 bases and 7 bases, in that order; junction bases with no gene match: 17. The CDR3 consists of 15 residues. Germline V gives CDR1 MGHDK, CDR2 SYGVNS. CDR3 DNA sequence: TGTGCCAGTGGTGAAGCAGACAGGGTAGGAGTTGGCTACACCTTC. Translation: CASGEADRVGVGYTF.

In the case of this clonotype: A much larger clone is a single base away; this may be a read error. The chain recombines TRBV6-1 with TRBJ2-7, with D possibly being TRBD1 (5 bases). Germline V CDR1 and CDR2: MNHNS, SASEGT. The CDR3 has 14 amino acids. CDR3 region: CAGSEDPYRHEQYF. The CDR3 coding sequence is TGTGCCGGCAGTGAAGACCCATACAGGCACGAGCAGTACTTC.

This clonotype was detected many times. V and J are TRBV29-1 and TRBJ2-2; 8 nucleotides match TRBD1. Germline assignment: CDR1 SQVTM and CDR2 ANQGSEA. CDR3 length equals 13 residues. Germline trimming cut 5 bases from V and 5 bases from J; bases unmatched to any gene: 4. CDR3 DNA: TGCAGCGTTTTGACAGGGGCTACCGGGGAGCTGTTTTTT. Amino acid sequence: CSVLTGATGELFF.

The gene calls are TRBV10-3 and TRBJ1-6; 7 nucleotides line up with TRBD1. The ends lost 4 bases at V and 16 bases at J; junction bases unmatched: 7. The CDR3 consists of 12 residues. Looked up from germline, CDR1 is ENHRY and CDR2 is SYGVKD. CDR3 sequence (DNA): TGTGCCATCAGTGGGGACAGAGCTTCACTCCACTTT. Its protein product is CAISGDRASLHF.

As for this clonotype: This may come from a read error, since a much larger clone is one base off. The chain has TRBV7-8 and TRBJ2-2; D perhaps matches TRBD1 (6 bases). The CDR3 loop spans 16 amino acids. Germline-derived CDR1 and CDR2 are SGHVS and FQNEAQ. V was trimmed by 7 bases and J by 0 bases, leaving 15 bases between them. The CDR3 DNA follows: TGTGCCAGCAACACCCGGACAGTCTCGAACACCGGGGAGCTGTTTTTT. This encodes CASNTRTVSNTGELFF.

In regard to this clonotype: This sequence may be a read error, since a much larger clone differs from it by one base. The chain has TRBV10-3 and TRBJ2-5; D could derive from TRBD1 or TRBD2 (6 bases each). With 6 bases removed from V and 4 bases from J, the gap between germline ends came to 18 bases. The CDR3 is made up of 15 amino acids. Germline V gene sequence: CDR1 ENHRY, CDR2 SYGVKD. In DNA form, the CDR3 reads TGTGCCATCAGCCGAAGCCTCGGGGGCAGAGAGACCCAGTACTTC. Translating it yields CAISRSLGGRETQYF.

Ten or more counts support this clonotype. The chain carries TRBV24-1 and TRBJ2-2; D unresolved. The CDR3 spans 15 residues. V lost 4 bases, J lost 7 bases, and 15 bases lay in between. CDR1 and CDR2 (germline): KGHDR, SFDVKD. In DNA form, the CDR3 reads TGTGCCACCAGTGAGGGCTCGCTCAAACACGGGGAGCTGTTTTTT. Encoded protein: CATSEGSLKHGELFF.

This clonotype was seen more than once but under ten times. The gene calls are TRBV2 and TRBJ1-1, with D possibly being TRBD1 (6 bases). Germline V CDR1 and CDR2: SNHLY, FYNNEI. This CDR3 contains 15 residues. Trimming left V 3 bases short and J 5 bases short, with 16 bases between. The CDR3 reads CASSDFTQGKTEAFF. DNA for the CDR3: TGTGCCAGCAGTGATTTTACGCAGGGGAAGACTGAAGCTTTCTTT.

This chain uses TRBV10-3 with TRBJ2-5; perhaps D is TRBD1 or TRBD2 (5 bases each). Trimming stripped 7 bases from V and 10 bases from J, with 10 bases between. The CDR3 runs 10 residues. Germline assignment: CDR1 ENHRY and CDR2 SYGVKD. The CDR3 reads CAITRDLQYF. The CDR3 DNA reads TGTGCCATCACCCGGGACCTCCAGTACTTC.

This clonotype was detected many times. This rearrangement joins TRBV19 to TRBJ1-4; the D gene is possibly TRBD1 (5 bases). Germline V lookup: CDR1 LNHDA, CDR2 SQIVND (reference sequence). The CDR3 loop spans 13 amino acids. Between the trimmed V and J ends, which lost 6 bases and 7 bases, there was a span of 12 bases. For the CDR3, the DNA is TGTGCCAGTAGGCTGAGGGGCGGTGAAAAACTGTTTTTT. Translation: CASRLRGGEKLFF.

This clonotype has at least ten counts. The chain uses TRBV7-3 and TRBJ1-3; 7 bases match TRBD1. V trimming: 4 bases; J trimming: 2 bases; junction bases outside the gene matches: 2. The CDR3 sequence is 14 residues long. The V gene's germline CDR1 is SGHTA and CDR2 FQGTGA. CDR3 in DNA: TGTGCCAGCAGCTCCGGGACAGCTGGAAACACCATATATTTT. This gives the protein CASSSGTAGNTIYF. Supplemented by reference TRBV7-3 and TRBJ1-3, the full variable domain reads GAGVSQTPSNKVTEKGKYVELRCDPISGHTALYWYRQSLGQGPEFLIYFQGTGAADDSGLPNDRFFAVRPEGSVSTLKIQRTERGDSAVYLCASSSGTAGNTIYFGEGSWLTVV.

The sample holds a few counts of this clonotype. The chain couples TRBV5-1 to TRBJ2-7, with 10 bases identical to TRBD2. V lost 2 bases to trimming and J lost 2 bases; unmatched junction nucleotides: 4. Germline V gives CDR1 SGHRS, CDR2 YFSETQ. This CDR3 is 15 amino acids long. As DNA, the CDR3 is TGCGCCAGCAGCTTCACCAGCGGGAGGGCCTACGAGCAGTACTTC. Translation: CASSFTSGRAYEQYF.

This clonotype was counted at least ten times. This sequence joins TRBV2 and TRBJ1-4; no firm D call. CDR1 and CDR2 (germline): SNHLY, FYNNEI. The V gene lost 7 bases and the J gene lost 1 base, with 13 bases spanning the gap. The CDR3 is 15 residues long. The CDR3 here is CASMDWAVTNEKLFF. The CDR3 nucleotides read TGTGCCAGCATGGATTGGGCGGTAACTAATGAAAAACTGTTTTTT.

The gene calls are TRBV28 and TRBJ2-7; the D is unclear. There are 12 residues in the CDR3. V gave up 6 bases and J gave up 2 bases, with 8 bases separating them. The V gene's germline CDR1 is MDHEN and CDR2 SYDVKM. The CDR3 region is CASRTYTYEQYF. The CDR3 DNA sequence: TGTGCCAGCAGGACTTACACCTACGAGCAGTACTTC.

The genes are TRBV5-5 and TRBJ2-7; TRBD1 might be the D (6 bases). Trimming stripped 4 bases from V and 3 bases from J, with 17 bases between. Germline V gene lookup returns CDR1 SGHKS and CDR2 YYEKEE (reference sequence). This CDR3 has 15 residues. This chain's CDR3 is CASSPKQGRSYEQYF. DNA for the CDR3: TGTGCCAGCAGCCCCAAACAGGGTCGAAGCTACGAGCAGTACTTC.

The sample holds a few counts of this clonotype. The rearrangement uses TRBV19 and TRBJ2-2; 7 nucleotides agree with TRBD1. The CDR3 totals 14 residues. After removal of 6 bases from V and 4 bases from J, the junction contained 5 bases not matched to a gene. In germline, CDR1 is LNHDA, CDR2 SQIVND (reference sequence). CDR3 sequence (DNA): TGTGCCAGTAGGCCACAGGGGACCACCGGGGAGCTGTTTTTT. This encodes CASRPQGTTGELFF.

This clonotype has ten or more counts. The chain links TRBV20-1 to TRBJ1-2; D is perhaps TRBD1 (6 bases). The germline gives CDR1 DFQATT, CDR2 SNEGSKA (reference sequence). The CDR3 covers 11 residues. V dropped 6 bases and J dropped 5 bases, with 10 bases sitting between them. This CDR3 reads CSASGVYGYTF. The CDR3, as DNA: TGCAGTGCCTCAGGGGTGTATGGCTACACCTTC.

The rearrangement uses TRBV4-1 and TRBJ2-7; D not resolved. Germline CDR1 MGHRA, CDR2 YSYEKL. V was shortened by 1 base and J by 8 bases, with 15 bases between the two germline ends. This CDR3 has 14 residues. The CDR3 nucleotides read TGCGCCAGCAGCCAAGCACCCCGCGAGAGGCAGCAGTACTTC. Translation: CASSQAPRERQQYF.

This clonotype was seen many times. This rearrangement joins TRBV7-2 to TRBJ2-2; 8 bases fit TRBD2. From germline, CDR1 is SGHTA and CDR2 FQGNSA. Losses at the gene ends were 5 bases for V and 3 bases for J; bases not matched to a gene: 14. The length of the CDR3 is 18 residues. The CDR3 here is CASSPPGSGSWDTGELFF. In DNA, the CDR3 is TGTGCCAGCAGCCCTCCTGGGAGCGGGAGCTGGGACACCGGGGAGCTGTTTTTT. Based on the CDR3 plus reference TRBV7-2 and TRBJ2-2, the full variable domain is GAGVSQSPSNKVTEKGKDVELRCDPISGHTALYWYRQSLGQGLEFLIYFQGNSAPDKSGLPSDRFSAERTGGSVSTLTIQRTQQEDSAVYLCASSPPGSGSWDTGELFFGEGSRLTVL.